This T cell receptor beta chain was captured in a study of memory CD4+ T cells and cytomegalovirus serostatus. Study-level background: Donors were healthy Belgian adults, 10 or so CMV seropositive and about 24 seronegative. Study observations and caveats: CD4+ memory repertoires contained about two fifths of the roughly 160 reported CMV TCRbeta sequences.

V was clipped by 8 bases and J by 2 bases; unmatched bases: 4. The CDR3 runs 14 residues. The germline CDR1 and CDR2 sequences are SGHRS and YFSETQ. Per the authors' pipeline: Out-of-frame sequences were removed, leaving a few million distinct TCRbeta sequences. The data were produced by immunoSEQ multiplex PCR, yet TCRdb's version contains in-frame clones alone and is incomplete. V and J calls plus clone size are reproduced from that table; the DNA served to infer D and trimming. This sample has approximately 53,000 clones, with 78% found just once. The sort gate was single viable CD3+CD4+CD8-CD45RO+ cells for memory CD4+ T cells. CMV serostatus came from serum IgG against pp150, pp28, p38, p52. This clone was seen only once. Its antigen is still unknown.

The receptor was isolated from an adult in good health and CMV-seronegative. The rearrangement joins TRBV5-1 to TRBJ2-3; 11 bases agree with TRBD2. Sample: memory CD4+ T cells from blood. CDR3 sequence reads: CASKLAGATDTQYF. In nucleotides, the CDR3 is TGCGCCAGTAAACTAGCGGGGGCCACAGATACGCAGTATTTT.